This T cell receptor beta chain was documented in a study of blood T cell repertoires in COVID-19. The wider study: Acute and convalescent COVID-19 samples came from the United States, Italy and Spain. In each case, the material was cDNA or gDNA derived from T cells, B-cell-depleted T cells, or PBMCs.

As processed by the authors: Counts of nucleated cells, estimated from reference gene primer amplification, were obtained. Some clones are missing from TCRdb's copy, which holds only in-frame ones; the method was immunoSEQ multiplex PCR. The V and J calls and clone size are taken from that table; D and trimming were inferred from the DNA. Of approximately 87,000 clones listed, more than 80% were seen once; the top ten hold around 15%. Germline assignment: CDR1 SGHDT and CDR2 YYEEEE. The CDR3 spans 14 residues. Trimming cost V 1 base and J 10 bases; bases outside gene matches: 6. This chain uses TRBV5-6 with TRBJ1-1; 11 bases match TRBD1. The sequence was obtained from an elderly woman with acute or convalescent COVID-19. Sequencing input: peripheral blood. DNA of the CDR3: TGTGCCAGCAGCTTGCGGACAGGGGGCAAGGGAGCTTTCTTT. It specifies CASSLRTGGKGAFF.